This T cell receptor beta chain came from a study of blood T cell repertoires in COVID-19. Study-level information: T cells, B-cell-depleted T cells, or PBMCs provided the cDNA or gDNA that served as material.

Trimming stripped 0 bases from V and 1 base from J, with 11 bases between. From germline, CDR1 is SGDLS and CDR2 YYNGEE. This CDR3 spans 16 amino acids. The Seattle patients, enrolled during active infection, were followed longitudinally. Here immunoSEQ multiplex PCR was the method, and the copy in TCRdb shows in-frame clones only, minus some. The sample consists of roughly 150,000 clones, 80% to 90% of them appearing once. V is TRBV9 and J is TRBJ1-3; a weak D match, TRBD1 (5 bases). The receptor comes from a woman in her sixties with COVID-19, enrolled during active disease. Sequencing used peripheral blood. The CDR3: CASSVGGARSGNTIYF. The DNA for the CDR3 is TGTGCCAGCAGCGTAGGGGGCGCGAGGTCTGGAAACACCATATATTTT.